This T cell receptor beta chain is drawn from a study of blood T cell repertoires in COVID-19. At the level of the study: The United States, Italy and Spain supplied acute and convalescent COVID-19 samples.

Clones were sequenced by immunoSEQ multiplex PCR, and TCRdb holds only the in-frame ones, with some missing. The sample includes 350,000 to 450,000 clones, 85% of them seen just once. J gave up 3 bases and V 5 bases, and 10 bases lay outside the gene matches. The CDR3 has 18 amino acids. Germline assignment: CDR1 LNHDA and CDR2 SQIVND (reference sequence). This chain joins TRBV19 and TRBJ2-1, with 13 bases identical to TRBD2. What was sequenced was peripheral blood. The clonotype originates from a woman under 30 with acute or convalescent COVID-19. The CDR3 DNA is TGTGCCAGTAGTTCCCCGGGACTAGCGGGGACTGACTACAATGAGCAGTTCTTC. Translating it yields CASSSPGLAGTDYNEQFF.